These T cell receptor beta chains were read from a single sample in a study of cytomegalovirus exposure and HLA in healthy donors. Using immunoSEQ multiplex PCR, the repertoire was profiled, and TCRdb retains in-frame clones only, with some absent. The data hold approximately 220,000 clones, with about 75% observed a single time. Specimen: PBMCs. The receptors originated from a woman younger than 45 in good health and CMV-seronegative. The CDR3 runs from the conserved cysteine through the conserved F or W. A D gene is named only where the DNA matches it firmly. A clone size is listed for some rows: how often the clone was seen (once, few, many), or a class if it is expanded.

cdr3_nt	cdr3_aa	v_call	j_call	d_call	clone_size
TGTGCCAGCAGTTTCCAGCGGGCGAACACTGAAGATTTCTTT	CASSFQRANTEDFF	TRBV27	TRBJ1-1	NA	NA
TGTGCCAGCAGCCCCCAATGGGGGGGGCAAGAGACCCAGTACTTC	CASSPQWGGQETQYF	TRBV5-6	TRBJ2-5	TRBD2	NA
TGTGCCAGCAGTTACTCGACGCGGGCCGACTATGGCTACACCTTC	CASSYSTRADYGYTF	TRBV6-5	TRBJ1-2	NA	NA
TGTGCCAGCAGCTCTGGAGGGGGGGTAGAAGAGACCCAGTACTTC	CASSSGGGVEETQYF	TRBV11-3	TRBJ2-5	NA	NA
TGTGCCAGCAGTTACTCAGGGACTTTCTCGACTGAAGCTTTCTTT	CASSYSGTFSTEAFF	TRBV6-5	TRBJ1-1	NA	once
TGTGCCAGCAGCTACCGGGACAGCCCAGATACGCAGTATTTT	CASSYRDSPDTQYF	TRBV7-9	TRBJ2-3	TRBD1	once
TGTGCCAGCAGCTGGATGGCTAGCGGGACCAAAAACATTCAGTACTTC	CASSWMASGTKNIQYF	TRBV5-5	TRBJ2-4	TRBD2	NA
TGCAGCGCCCCAGGGGGCGCGGTGTATTTT	CSAPGGAVYF	TRBV29-1	TRBJ2-3	TRBD1	NA
TGTGCCAGCAGTGAAAGAGGAACGAAAGAGGGAAGGGGCTACACCTTC	CASSERGTKEGRGYTF	TRBV6-1	TRBJ1-2	NA	NA
TGTGCCTGGACCCTAACAGGGGTAGGGGACACTGAAGCTTTCTTT	CAWTLTGVGDTEAFF	TRBV30	TRBJ1-1	TRBD1	NA
TGTGCCAGCAGCTTAGTTTCGGGGGGGATCTACAATGAGCAGTTCTTC	CASSLVSGGIYNEQFF	TRBV7-2	TRBJ2-1	TRBD2	NA
TGTGCCAGCTCACCAACCAGGGACTATGGCTACACCTTC	CASSPTRDYGYTF	TRBV18	TRBJ1-2	NA	NA
TGTGCCAGCAGCACCAAGACAGGGCCGAACACTGAAGCTTTCTTT	CASSTKTGPNTEAFF	TRBV5-4	TRBJ1-1	TRBD1	NA
TGTGCCAGCAGTGAATCCCGGGTCACCCAGCATTTT	CASSESRVTQHF	TRBV6-1	TRBJ1-5	NA	NA
TGTGCCAGCAGCGCCCTAGCGGGAGAGACTTCGACCGGGGAGCTGTTTTTT	CASSALAGETSTGELFF	TRBV7-9	TRBJ2-2	TRBD2	NA
TGCGCCAGCAGCTTGGAACTGGGAGTAGGTGAAGCTTTCTTT	CASSLELGVGEAFF	TRBV5-1	TRBJ1-1	NA	NA
TGTGCCAGCAGAGGGACTACCCAAGAGACCCAGTACTTC	CASRGTTQETQYF	TRBV6-6	TRBJ2-5	TRBD2	NA
TGTGCCAGCAGTGATAATTTTGGTCGGGGTCGGAAGGATGGCTACACCTTC	CASSDNFGRGRKDGYTF	TRBV27	TRBJ1-2	NA	NA
TGCGCCAGCAGCCAAGTGGGGGGAACTGAAGCTTTCTTT	CASSQVGGTEAFF	TRBV4-1	TRBJ1-1	NA	NA
TGTGCCAGCAGCGTAGATTTGGAGGTGAGATATGGCTACACCTTC	CASSVDLEVRYGYTF	TRBV9	TRBJ1-2	NA	NA
TGTGCCAGCAGCCTTAACCTGGGGGGGACCGGGACTAGCGAGGACGAGCAGTACTTC	CASSLNLGGTGTSEDEQYF	TRBV9	TRBJ2-7	TRBD2	NA
TGTGCCAGCGGAACAGTGCCCGCTGAAGCTTTCTTT	CASGTVPAEAFF	TRBV6-1	TRBJ1-1	NA	NA
TGTGCCAGCAGCTTGGTAGGGACAGGGAATGGCTACACCTTC	CASSLVGTGNGYTF	TRBV5-5	TRBJ1-2	TRBD1	NA
TGTGCCATCAGCGGGTCAACAGCGGGACGGGAGACCCAGTACTTC	CAISGSTAGRETQYF	TRBV10-3	TRBJ2-5	TRBD2	few
TGTGCCAGCAGTCCGGGGGGAACCTACAATGAGCAGTTCTTC	CASSPGGTYNEQFF	TRBV7-3	TRBJ2-1	TRBD2	NA
TGTGCCAGCAGCTTCCCGCAGGGGCTTATTTCACCCCTCCACTTT	CASSFPQGLISPLHF	TRBV7-9	TRBJ1-6	NA	NA
TGTGCCAGCACCCGAACTAGCGCCACCGGGGAGCTGTTTTTT	CASTRTSATGELFF	TRBV2	TRBJ2-2	TRBD2	NA
TGTTCCATCGCTTGGACAGGGGAAGAGACCCAGTACTTC	CSIAWTGEETQYF	TRBV7-9	TRBJ2-5	TRBD1	NA
TGTGCCAGTAGTATTGACGTAAGAAGGGGCCTCTACGAGCAGTACTTC	CASSIDVRRGLYEQYF	TRBV19	TRBJ2-7	NA	NA
TGCGCCAGCAGCAATCCAGGGGCCCCCTATGGCTACACCTTC	CASSNPGAPYGYTF	TRBV5-1	TRBJ1-2	NA	few
TGCAGCGTTGCATGGGGACTCGATGAGCAGTTCTTC	CSVAWGLDEQFF	TRBV29-1	TRBJ2-1	NA	NA
TGTGCCACTGGAGTGAGGACAGATACGCAGTATTTT	CATGVRTDTQYF	TRBV30	TRBJ2-3	NA	NA
TGTGCCAGCAGCCCATCACTTGCCCCATCTGTCGAGCAGTACTTC	CASSPSLAPSVEQYF	TRBV13	TRBJ2-7	NA	NA
TGTGCCAGCAGCTTAGGGGGCGGGGGGCACAATGAGCAGTTCTTC	CASSLGGGGHNEQFF	TRBV11-2	TRBJ2-1	TRBD2	NA
TGTGCCAGCACGGGGGGGCGGGGTCACACCGGGGAGCTGTTTTTT	CASTGGRGHTGELFF	TRBV6-5	TRBJ2-2	TRBD2	NA
TGTGCCAGCAGCCCCGCGGGCGGCTACGAGCAGTACTTC	CASSPAGGYEQYF	TRBV11-2	TRBJ2-7	NA	NA
TGTGCCAGCAGTGGACACAGGGCTGAAGCTTTCTTT	CASSGHRAEAFF	TRBV6-5	TRBJ1-1	NA	NA
TGCGCCAGCAGCCCCGCACTGAACTCTGGAAACACCATATATTTT	CASSPALNSGNTIYF	TRBV5-1	TRBJ1-3	NA	once
TGTGCCAGCAGCTCCCGAGAAAACACCATATATTTT	CASSSRENTIYF	TRBV7-6	TRBJ1-3	NA	NA
TGTGCCTGGGTCCCAGGGGGCCTTAACTATGGCTACACCTTC	CAWVPGGLNYGYTF	TRBV30	TRBJ1-2	TRBD1	NA
TGTGCCAGCAGCTTAGAAGCAACCAGGGCCGTTGTCACTGAAGCTTTCTTT	CASSLEATRAVVTEAFF	TRBV7-6	TRBJ1-1	NA	NA